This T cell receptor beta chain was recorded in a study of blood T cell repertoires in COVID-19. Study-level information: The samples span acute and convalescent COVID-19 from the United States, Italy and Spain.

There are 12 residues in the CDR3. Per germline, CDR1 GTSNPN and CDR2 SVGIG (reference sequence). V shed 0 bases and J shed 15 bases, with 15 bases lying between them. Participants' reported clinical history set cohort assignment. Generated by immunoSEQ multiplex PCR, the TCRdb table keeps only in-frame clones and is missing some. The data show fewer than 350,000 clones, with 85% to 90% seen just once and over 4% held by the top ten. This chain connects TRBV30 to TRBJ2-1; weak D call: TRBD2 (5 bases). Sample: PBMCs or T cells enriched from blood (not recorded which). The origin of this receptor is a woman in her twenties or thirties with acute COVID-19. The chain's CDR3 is CAWSVPGSPSFF. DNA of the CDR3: TGTGCCTGGAGTGTACCGGGAAGCCCCTCGTTCTTC. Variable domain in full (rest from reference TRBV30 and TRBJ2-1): SQTIHQWPATLVQPVGSPLSLECTVEGTSNPNLYWYRQAAGRGLQLLFYSVGIGQISSEVPQNLSASRPQDRQFILSSKKLLLSDSGFYLCAWSVPGSPSFFGPGTRLTVL.